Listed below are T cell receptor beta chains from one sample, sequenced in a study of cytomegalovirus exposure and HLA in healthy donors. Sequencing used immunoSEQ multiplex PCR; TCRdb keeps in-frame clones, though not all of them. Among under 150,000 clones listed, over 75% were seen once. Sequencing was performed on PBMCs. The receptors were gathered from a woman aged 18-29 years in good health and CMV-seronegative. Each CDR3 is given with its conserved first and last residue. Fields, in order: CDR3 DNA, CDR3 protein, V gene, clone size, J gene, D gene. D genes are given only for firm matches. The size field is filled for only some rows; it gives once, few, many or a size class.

DNA: TGTGCCAGCAGTCCGCAAACAGGAGCTAATGAAAAACTGTTTTTT
CDR3: CASSPQTGANEKLFF
V: TRBV28
size: .
J: TRBJ1-4
D: .

DNA: TGCGCCAGCAGCCCCCCGGACAGGCCCAACTATGGCTACACCTTC
CDR3: CASSPPDRPNYGYTF
V: TRBV5-1
size: .
J: TRBJ1-2
D: TRBD1

DNA: TGTGCCACCAGCAGAGGAGGTAACACTGAAGCTTTCTTT
CDR3: CATSRGGNTEAFF
V: TRBV15
size: few
J: TRBJ1-1
D: .

DNA: TGTGCCAGCAGCTTAGTGGTGGGAGTCGATGAGCAGTTCTTC
CDR3: CASSLVVGVDEQFF
V: TRBV7-9
size: once
J: TRBJ2-1
D: .

DNA: TGTGCCTGGAGGGTAGGGGTCCGAGAGACCCAGTACTTC
CDR3: CAWRVGVRETQYF
V: TRBV30
size: .
J: TRBJ2-5
D: .

DNA: TGTGCCATCAGTGAAGGGATCGGGGGGTGGCAGCCCCAGCATTTT
CDR3: CAISEGIGGWQPQHF
V: TRBV10-3
size: .
J: TRBJ1-5
D: .

DNA: TGTGCCAGCCCCGGGACTACCCTGGAGCAGTACTTC
CDR3: CASPGTTLEQYF
V: TRBV21-1
size: .
J: TRBJ2-7
D: .

DNA: TGTGCCAGCAGACCTACGCGACAGGGGATAGCGCAGTATTTT
CDR3: CASRPTRQGIAQYF
V: TRBV11-2
size: .
J: TRBJ2-3
D: TRBD1

DNA: TGCGCCAGCAGCGTCTCGAAGTACTTGAACACTGAAGCTTTCTTT
CDR3: CASSVSKYLNTEAFF
V: TRBV5-1
size: .
J: TRBJ1-1
D: .

DNA: TGTGCCAGCAGCTTGTTAGGCGGCGAGCAGTACTTC
CDR3: CASSLLGGEQYF
V: TRBV5-4
size: few
J: TRBJ2-7
D: .

DNA: TGTGCCAGCAAGAGGAACACCGGGGAGCTGTTTTTT
CDR3: CASKRNTGELFF
V: TRBV6-5
size: .
J: TRBJ2-2
D: .

DNA: TGCAGCGTCGCAACCGGAGGAGTCAACACTGAAGCTTTCTTT
CDR3: CSVATGGVNTEAFF
V: TRBV29-1
size: .
J: TRBJ1-1
D: .

DNA: TGTGCCAGCAGCTTACGGGCGGGACAGTGGAATGAGCAGTTCTTC
CDR3: CASSLRAGQWNEQFF
V: TRBV11-2
size: .
J: TRBJ2-1
D: .

DNA: TGTGCCACCCGCAACAGTTACAATGAGCAGTTCTTC
CDR3: CATRNSYNEQFF
V: TRBV6-6
size: .
J: TRBJ2-1
D: .

DNA: TGCGCCAGCGGGGAGCCCCTGAACACTGAAGCTTTCTTT
CDR3: CASGEPLNTEAFF
V: TRBV10-1
size: few
J: TRBJ1-1
D: .

DNA: TGTGCCAGCAGCCCGGCCGCAGCGCCGAACACCGGGGAGCTGTTTTTT
CDR3: CASSPAAAPNTGELFF
V: TRBV7-9
size: once
J: TRBJ2-2
D: .

DNA: TGTGCCAGCAGTTACAAATCGACAGGGCAGAATGGCTACACCTTC
CDR3: CASSYKSTGQNGYTF
V: TRBV6-5
size: .
J: TRBJ1-2
D: TRBD1

DNA: TGTGCCAGCAGTGATAATATACAGGGTCCGAACACTGAAGCTTTCTTT
CDR3: CASSDNIQGPNTEAFF
V: TRBV2
size: .
J: TRBJ1-1
D: .

DNA: TGTGCCAGCAGTTTTAAACCGGGACAACTGTACGAGCAGTACTTC
CDR3: CASSFKPGQLYEQYF
V: TRBV27
size: .
J: TRBJ2-7
D: .

DNA: TGCGCCAGCACCATCGGACAGGGGAACATGAACACTGAAGCTTTCTTT
CDR3: CASTIGQGNMNTEAFF
V: TRBV5-1
size: .
J: TRBJ1-1
D: TRBD1

DNA: TGTGCCAGCAGCTTCTATGGAGATACGCAGTATTTT
CDR3: CASSFYGDTQYF
V: TRBV7-2
size: .
J: TRBJ2-3
D: .

DNA: TGTGCCCGCAAGAGTAGAGGGGGTGGAAACACCATATATTTT
CDR3: CARKSRGGGNTIYF
V: TRBV30
size: once
J: TRBJ1-3
D: .

DNA: TGTGCCAGTAGTATATTCCCAGGGTATGGAAACACCATATATTTT
CDR3: CASSIFPGYGNTIYF
V: TRBV19
size: .
J: TRBJ1-3
D: .

DNA: TGTGCCACCAGAAGGACAGGGACTTTTGGGACAGGTGACGATGGCTACACCTTC
CDR3: CATRRTGTFGTGDDGYTF
V: TRBV15
size: .
J: TRBJ1-2
D: TRBD1

DNA: TGTGCCAGCAGTTTATTTCCAACAGGGGGCAGGGATCAGCCCCAGCATTTT
CDR3: CASSLFPTGGRDQPQHF
V: TRBV28
size: .
J: TRBJ1-5
D: TRBD1

DNA: TGTGCCAGCAGCTTATCAGGGTCGGCCGGGGAGCTGTTTTTT
CDR3: CASSLSGSAGELFF
V: TRBV7-9
size: .
J: TRBJ2-2
D: .

DNA: TGCGCCAGCAGCTTGCAAGCGGGAACCTACAATGAGCAGTTCTTC
CDR3: CASSLQAGTYNEQFF
V: TRBV5-1
size: .
J: TRBJ2-1
D: TRBD2

DNA: TGTGCCAGCAGCTTGGGTTGGGACAGGGGGCGTCAGCCCCAGCATTTT
CDR3: CASSLGWDRGRQPQHF
V: TRBV5-8
size: .
J: TRBJ1-5
D: TRBD1

DNA: TGTGCCAGCAGTGAAGGCCCTACAGGGGCAGGTCAGCCCCAGCATTTT
CDR3: CASSEGPTGAGQPQHF
V: TRBV6-1
size: .
J: TRBJ1-5
D: TRBD1

DNA: TGTGCCAGCAGTTCGCGGGGGGAGGATGAAAAACTGTTTTTT
CDR3: CASSSRGEDEKLFF
V: TRBV6-6
size: .
J: TRBJ1-4
D: .

DNA: TGTGCCAGCAGGATTACAGGGGTCCTCGGAAACACCATATATTTT
CDR3: CASRITGVLGNTIYF
V: TRBV7-9
size: .
J: TRBJ1-3
D: TRBD1

DNA: TGTGCCTGGAGTGCCCCTGGGTTAGGGGTTAATGAAAAACTGTTTTTT
CDR3: CAWSAPGLGVNEKLFF
V: TRBV30
size: .
J: TRBJ1-4
D: .

DNA: TGCGCCAGCAGCCGGAATGAAGACAGCTACAATGAGCAGTTCTTC
CDR3: CASSRNEDSYNEQFF
V: TRBV4-1
size: .
J: TRBJ2-1
D: .

DNA: TGTGCCAGCAGCTTAGCGGGACAGGGGTTACAGTATTTT
CDR3: CASSLAGQGLQYF
V: TRBV7-8
size: .
J: TRBJ2-3
D: TRBD1

DNA: TGTGCCAGCAGCGGACAGGGGCCGGGCACTGAAGCTTTCTTT
CDR3: CASSGQGPGTEAFF
V: TRBV7-2
size: .
J: TRBJ1-1
D: TRBD1

DNA: TGTGCCAGCAGCCAAGGACAGTCCTATGGCTACACCTTC
CDR3: CASSQGQSYGYTF
V: TRBV14
size: .
J: TRBJ1-2
D: .

DNA: TGTGCCAGCAGCCCATGGGACAGGGGGTTTCAGGAGACCCAGTACTTC
CDR3: CASSPWDRGFQETQYF
V: TRBV7-2
size: .
J: TRBJ2-5
D: TRBD1

DNA: TGTGCCAGCAGTGCCCGGGGAGGACTCCTCAATGAGCAGTTCTTC
CDR3: CASSARGGLLNEQFF
V: TRBV6-1
size: .
J: TRBJ2-1
D: .

DNA: TGTGCCAGCAGCCCCCTAGCGGGGGACAACACCGGGGAGCTGTTTTTT
CDR3: CASSPLAGDNTGELFF
V: TRBV7-8
size: .
J: TRBJ2-2
D: TRBD2

DNA: TGTGCCACGCTAGCGGGGGCCCGGGGCACAGATACGCAGTATTTT
CDR3: CATLAGARGTDTQYF
V: TRBV15
size: .
J: TRBJ2-3
D: TRBD2

DNA: TGTGCCAGCAGCGGCAGGGGAAGGGGGGAAAAACTGTTTTTT
CDR3: CASSGRGRGEKLFF
V: TRBV9
size: .
J: TRBJ1-4
D: .

DNA: TGTGCCAGCAGCTTAGAAGAGGGATTCGGCCAGCCCCAGCATTTT
CDR3: CASSLEEGFGQPQHF
V: TRBV7-6
size: .
J: TRBJ1-5
D: .

DNA: TGTGCCAGCAGCCAAGCTCTCACAGAAAACCAAGAGACCCAGTACTTC
CDR3: CASSQALTENQETQYF
V: TRBV4-2
size: .
J: TRBJ2-5
D: .

DNA: TGTGCCTGGGACAGGGCGCGGGTAGCTTTCTTT
CDR3: CAWDRARVAFF
V: TRBV30
size: .
J: TRBJ1-1
D: TRBD1

DNA: TGTGCCAGCTCACTACAGGGCGGTGGCTACACCTTC
CDR3: CASSLQGGGYTF
V: TRBV18
size: .
J: TRBJ1-2
D: .

DNA: TGTGCCAGCAGCCAACCAGGGGGGTTCTACGAGCAGTACTTC
CDR3: CASSQPGGFYEQYF
V: TRBV4-2
size: .
J: TRBJ2-7
D: .

DNA: TGTGCCAGCAGCGGACAGTTCAGCACTGAAGCTTTCTTT
CDR3: CASSGQFSTEAFF
V: TRBV7-8
size: .
J: TRBJ1-1
D: .

DNA: TGCGCCAGCAGTGAGGGGCCCAGTGGAAACACCATATATTTT
CDR3: CASSEGPSGNTIYF
V: TRBV10-2
size: few
J: TRBJ1-3
D: .

DNA: TGTGCCAGCAGTTATCGGACTAGCGGGACCTACAATGAGCAGTTCTTC
CDR3: CASSYRTSGTYNEQFF
V: TRBV6-6
size: .
J: TRBJ2-1
D: TRBD2

DNA: TGTGCCAGTAGTATATTCAGGGGAGCGGATAGCAATCAGCCCCAGCATTTT
CDR3: CASSIFRGADSNQPQHF
V: TRBV19
size: .
J: TRBJ1-5
D: .